Sequencing of this T cell receptor (beta chain) was carried out in a study of T cell changes during pregnancy in multiple sclerosis. Sequenced by immunoSEQ multiplex PCR; TCRdb stores in-frame clones only, minus some. This sample has tens of thousands of clones, with around 90% found just once. Trimming removed 7 bases from V and 5 bases from J; junction bases left unmatched: 3. The CDR3 has 12 residues. Germline assignment: CDR1 SQVTM and CDR2 ANQGSEA. The chain employs TRBV29-1 and TRBJ2-1, with 9 bases aligning to TRBD1. The sequence was obtained from a female donor with multiple sclerosis, enrolled in a pregnancy study. This specimen was peripheral blood, taken in the second trimester of pregnancy. The CDR3 sequence: CSAGTGNNEQFF. The CDR3 DNA is TGCAGCGCAGGGACAGGGAACAATGAGCAGTTCTTC.